This entry is about one T cell receptor (beta chain). The authors ran a second PCR of about 6 to 11 cycles using a sample-barcoded 5' primer and a J-beta primer mix. TCRdb ran MiXCR on the 5' RACE reads and lists one entry per CDR3 protein. The repertoire consists of hundreds of thousands of distinct CDR3 sequences, with 35% to 40% occurring once and the leading ten covering 10% to 15%. The data are from a study of blood T cells in healthy people across ages. Unmatched junction bases numbered 5, after V lost 3 bases and J lost 2 bases. The CDR3 has 14 amino acids. From germline, CDR1 is SGHRS and CDR2 YFSETQ.

The source material was blood. This TCR was recovered from a man between 18 and 29 years old in good health. The chain combines TRBV5-1 with TRBJ2-7; 7 positions match TRBD1. The CDR3 DNA sequence: TGCGCCAGCAGCTATACAGGGGATCCCTACGAGCAGTACTTC. Protein product: CASSYTGDPYEQYF.